This TCR beta chain was identified in a study of blood T cell repertoires in COVID-19. As for the study in general: Specimens from acute and convalescent COVID-19 originated in the United States, Italy and Spain. PBMCs, B-cell-depleted T cells, or T cells provided the cDNA or gDNA that made up the material.

The V gene's germline CDR1 is MGHRA and CDR2 YSYEKL. V was pared by 5 bases and J by 3 bases, with 16 bases between. The CDR3 loop spans 15 amino acids. As handled by the study authors: Estimation of nucleated cell counts was performed using reference gene primer amplification. Here immunoSEQ multiplex PCR was the method, and the copy in TCRdb shows in-frame clones only, minus some. V, J and clone size reflect that table, while D and trimming were determined from the DNA. Among tens of thousands of clones listed, 82% were seen once. The sequenced sample was peripheral blood. The TCR was taken from a man aged 50 to 60 with active or convalescent COVID-19. This rearrangement joins TRBV4-1 to TRBJ1-1; D call uncertain. DNA of the CDR3: TGCGCCAGCAGCTTAGATCCGGGAGTGCACACTGAAGCTTTCTTT. It is translated as CASSLDPGVHTEAFF.